The T cell receptor beta chain described here comes from a study of blood T cell repertoires in COVID-19. Looking at the study overall: Samples taken during acute and convalescent COVID-19 were collected in the United States, Italy and Spain. Sources were T cells, B-cell-depleted T cells, or PBMCs; the material itself was cDNA or gDNA.

Sequencing was performed with immunoSEQ multiplex PCR; in TCRdb, only in-frame clones are kept and a portion is missing. Among around 300,000 clones listed, just under 85% were seen once. Germline V lookup: CDR1 MNHEY, CDR2 SVGAGI. This CDR3 spans 15 amino acids. After removal of 1 base from V and 8 bases from J, the junction contained 5 bases not matched to a gene. The V and J genes are TRBV6-5 and TRBJ1-2; 12 bases line up with TRBD1. This sequence was found in a woman between 45 and 60 years old with active or convalescent COVID-19. The sequencing sample was made of peripheral blood. Here the CDR3 reads CASSYWDRGLKGYTF. CDR3 nucleotide sequence: TGTGCCAGCAGTTACTGGGACAGGGGGCTGAAGGGCTACACCTTC.